The present entry profiles one TCR beta chain with its context. Germline-derived CDR1 and CDR2 are GTSNPN and SVGIG (reference sequence). Losses at the gene ends were 2 bases for V and 12 bases for J; bases not matched to a gene: 13. The CDR3 sequence is 14 residues long. Sequencing used immunoSEQ multiplex PCR; TCRdb keeps in-frame clones, though not all of them. The sample holds under 250,000 clones, around 82% seen once. The source of the sample is a study of blood T cell repertoires in COVID-19. The specimen was PBMCs or T cells enriched from blood (not recorded which). The V gene is TRBV30, the J gene TRBJ2-3, with 8 positions matching TRBD1. This clonotype was sampled from a woman aged 40-49 years who had been exposed to COVID-19. DNA for the CDR3: TGTGCCTGGAGTATAGGGGTCGGTACAGGGGGACAGTATTTT. Amino acids: CAWSIGVGTGGQYF.